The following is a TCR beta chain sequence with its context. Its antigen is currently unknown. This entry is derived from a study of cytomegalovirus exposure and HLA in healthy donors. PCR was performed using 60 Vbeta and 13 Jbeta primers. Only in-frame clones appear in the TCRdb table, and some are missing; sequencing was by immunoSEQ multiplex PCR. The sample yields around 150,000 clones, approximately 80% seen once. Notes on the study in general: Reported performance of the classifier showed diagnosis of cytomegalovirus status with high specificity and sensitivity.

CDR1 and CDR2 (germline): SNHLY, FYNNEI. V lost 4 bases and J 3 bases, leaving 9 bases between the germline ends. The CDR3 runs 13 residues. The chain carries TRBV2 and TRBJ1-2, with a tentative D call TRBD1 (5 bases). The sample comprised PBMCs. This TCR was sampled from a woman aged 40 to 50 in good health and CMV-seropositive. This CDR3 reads CASSVGRDYGYTF. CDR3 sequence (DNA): TGTGCCAGCAGTGTGGGCAGGGACTATGGCTACACCTTC.